This T cell receptor (beta chain) was recovered during a study of blood T cell repertoires in COVID-19. Germline V lookup: CDR1 SGHRS, CDR2 YFSETQ. The V and J ends lost 2 bases and 2 bases respectively, with 19 bases between them. This CDR3 is 18 amino acids long. Produced via immunoSEQ multiplex PCR; TCRdb's table is partial and in-frame only. The sample has about 59,000 clones; 78% are singletons. The sample consisted of peripheral blood. The clonotype originates from a man older than 75 with acute or convalescent COVID-19. The rearrangement joins TRBV5-1 to TRBJ2-2; D is possibly TRBD1 (5 bases). CDR3 in amino acids: CASSFQDIAPINTGELFF. CDR3 DNA: TGCGCCAGCAGCTTTCAGGACATCGCTCCGATTAACACCGGGGAGCTGTTTTTT.